Reported below is one T cell receptor beta chain. Its specificity is unknown. Sequencing was performed on unsorted PBMC DNA using ten immunoSEQ deep assay plates. Assay: immunoSEQ multiplex PCR; the TCRdb copy retains only in-frame clones and omits some. The sample includes a few hundred thousand clones, roughly three quarters seen only once; the top ten take about 12%. The data originate from a study of shared clonotypes between healthy human individuals. Study observations and caveats: The authors expected sequencing depth to affect clonotype sharing among donors. The sole specimen, blood, was sampled, and tissue repertoires likely differ.

V was cut by 5 bases and J by 0 bases, with 11 bases left in between. Germline-derived CDR1 and CDR2 are SGHVS and FQNEAQ. There are 14 residues in the CDR3. The chain joins TRBV7-8 to TRBJ2-7; D not resolved. The sequence derives from a woman aged 40 to 50 in good health. Some clones in this sample may be carry-over from other donors' samples. The sample comprised PBMCs. CDR3 DNA sequence: TGTGCCAGCAGCCCCTCCTCGAGCTCCTACGAGCAGTACTTC. Amino acid sequence: CASSPSSSSYEQYF.